The subject of this entry is one T cell receptor (beta chain). These data are taken from a study of shared clonotypes between healthy human individuals. V lost 1 base, J lost 5 bases, and 14 bases lay in between. The CDR3 spans 15 residues. CDR1 and CDR2 (germline): MNHNS, SASEGT. TCRdb's table, derived via immunoSEQ multiplex PCR, lists solely in-frame clones and lacks some. The sample consists of some 2,400,000 clones, around 95% of them appearing once. The specimen was naive CD4+ T cells sorted from blood. Subset specified: CD45RA+ positively selected. The rearrangement uses TRBV6-1 and TRBJ2-5, with D perhaps being TRBD1 or TRBD2 (5 bases each). The TCR originated in a man between 18 and 29 years old in good health. The CDR3 region has the DNA TGTGCCAGCAGTGAAGTGGGGACCATCGGGGAGACCCAGTACTTC. This gives the protein CASSEVGTIGETQYF.